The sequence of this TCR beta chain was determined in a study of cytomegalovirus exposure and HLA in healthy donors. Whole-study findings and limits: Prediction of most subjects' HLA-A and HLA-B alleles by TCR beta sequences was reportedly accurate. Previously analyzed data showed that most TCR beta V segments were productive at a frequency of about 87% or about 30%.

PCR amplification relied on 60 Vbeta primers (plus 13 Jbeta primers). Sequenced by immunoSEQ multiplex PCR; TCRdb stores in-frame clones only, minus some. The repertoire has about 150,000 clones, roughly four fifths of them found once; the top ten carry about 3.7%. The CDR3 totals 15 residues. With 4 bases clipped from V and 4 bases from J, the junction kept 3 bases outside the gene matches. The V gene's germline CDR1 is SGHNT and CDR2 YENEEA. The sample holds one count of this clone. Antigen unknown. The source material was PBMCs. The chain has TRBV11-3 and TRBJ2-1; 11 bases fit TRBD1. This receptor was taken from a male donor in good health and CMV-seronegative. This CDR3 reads CASSSGQGAYNEQFF. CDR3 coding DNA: TGTGCCAGCAGCTCCGGACAGGGGGCTTACAATGAGCAGTTCTTC.